This entry is about one T cell receptor (beta chain). Its antigen is as yet unknown. V gave up 4 bases and J gave up 2 bases; unmatched junction bases: 6. The V gene's germline CDR1 is SGHRS and CDR2 YFSETQ. The CDR3 loop spans 14 amino acids. Following 10 days of culture, CD4+ T cells were isolated. The person had a PCR-confirmed SARS-CoV-2 infection during March to December 2020. Vaccination of participants consisted of two doses of either the BNT162b2 or mRNA-1273 vaccine. The authors replaced half the medium with IL-2 medium on days 3 and 7. The method was immunoSEQ multiplex PCR; TCRdb's version includes in-frame clones alone and lacks a portion of them. The data contain around 50,000 clones, around 74% of them seen just once; the ten biggest clones take up under 7%. This sample is drawn from a study of vaccination effects on CD4 cells after COVID-19. Study overall: Early and late post-vaccination samples came from a few convalescent patients. Cultures of approximately 2.1 million PBMC per well contained around 11 IU/ml IL-2 plus 10 ug/ml peptides. Post-vaccine sampling took place a median of 72 days after the second dose.

Specimen: CD4+ T cells from PBMCs cultured without peptide, collected after COVID-19 vaccination. This TCR was sampled from a human donor who had a prior SARS-CoV-2 infection. The chain carries TRBV5-1 and TRBJ2-7, with 7 bases matching TRBD1. As DNA, the CDR3 is TGCGCCAGCAGCCTCCGGGACAGCGCCTACGAGCAGTACTTC. This encodes CASSLRDSAYEQYF.